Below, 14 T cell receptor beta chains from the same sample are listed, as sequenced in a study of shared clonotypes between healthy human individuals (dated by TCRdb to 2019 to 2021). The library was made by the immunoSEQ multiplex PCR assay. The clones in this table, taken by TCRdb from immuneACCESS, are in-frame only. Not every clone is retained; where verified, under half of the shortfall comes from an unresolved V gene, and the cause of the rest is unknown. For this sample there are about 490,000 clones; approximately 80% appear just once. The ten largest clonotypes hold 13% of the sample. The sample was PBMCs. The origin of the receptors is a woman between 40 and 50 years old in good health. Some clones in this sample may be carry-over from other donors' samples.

CDR3 sequence reads: CASSDSRGIGTDTQYF. CDR3 nucleotide sequence: TGTGCCAGCAGTGACTCGAGGGGAATCGGGACAGATACGCAGTATTTT. The chain couples TRBV6-4 to TRBJ2-3; TRBD1 or TRBD2 may be the D gene (5 bases each). V was clipped by 0 bases and J by 3 bases, with 13 bases between them. This CDR3 contains 16 residues. CDR1 MRHNA and CDR2 SNTAGT come from the germline V gene.

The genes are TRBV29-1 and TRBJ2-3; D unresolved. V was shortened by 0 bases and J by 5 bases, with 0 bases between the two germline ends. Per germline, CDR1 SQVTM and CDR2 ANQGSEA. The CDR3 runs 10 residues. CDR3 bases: TGCAGCGTTGAAGAAGATACGCAGTATTTT. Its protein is CSVEEDTQYF.

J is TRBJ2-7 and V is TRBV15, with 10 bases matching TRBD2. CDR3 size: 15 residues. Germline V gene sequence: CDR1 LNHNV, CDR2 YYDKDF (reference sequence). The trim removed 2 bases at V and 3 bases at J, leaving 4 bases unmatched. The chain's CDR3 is CATSRTLAGHYEQYF. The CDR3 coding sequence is TGTGCCACCAGCAGAACACTAGCGGGACACTACGAGCAGTACTTC.

CDR3: CAISGPMVRHGELFF. As DNA, the CDR3 is TGTGCCATCAGTGGACCCATGGTTCGGCACGGGGAGCTGTTTTTT. The chain is built from TRBV10-3 and TRBJ2-2; D is undetermined. The V gene lost 4 bases and the J gene lost 7 bases, with 16 bases spanning the gap. The CDR3 contains 15 residues. Germline V gives CDR1 ENHRY, CDR2 SYGVKD.

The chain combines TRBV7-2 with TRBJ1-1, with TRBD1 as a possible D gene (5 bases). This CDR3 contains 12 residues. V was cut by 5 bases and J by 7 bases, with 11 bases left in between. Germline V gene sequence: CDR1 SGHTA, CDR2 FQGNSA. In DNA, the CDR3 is TGTGCCAGCAGCCGGGGCCGAAATGAAGCTTTCTTT. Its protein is CASSRGRNEAFF.

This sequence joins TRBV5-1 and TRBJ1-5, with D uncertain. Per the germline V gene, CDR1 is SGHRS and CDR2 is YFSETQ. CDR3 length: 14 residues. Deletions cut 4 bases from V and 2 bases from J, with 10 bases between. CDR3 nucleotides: TGCGCCAGCAGCCTTAACGCGGGCAATCAGCCCCAGCATTTT. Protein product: CASSLNAGNQPQHF.

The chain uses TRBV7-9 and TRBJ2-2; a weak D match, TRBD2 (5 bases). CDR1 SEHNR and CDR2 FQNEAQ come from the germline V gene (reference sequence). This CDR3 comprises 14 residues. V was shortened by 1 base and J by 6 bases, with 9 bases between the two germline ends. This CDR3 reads CASSLGGYAGELFF. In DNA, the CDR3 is TGTGCCAGCAGCTTAGGAGGGTACGCCGGGGAGCTGTTTTTT.

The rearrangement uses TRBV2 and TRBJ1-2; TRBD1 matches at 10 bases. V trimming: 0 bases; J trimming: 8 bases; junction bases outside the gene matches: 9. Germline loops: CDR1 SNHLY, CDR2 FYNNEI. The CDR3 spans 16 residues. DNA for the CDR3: TGTGCCAGCAGTGAAGCCACCGACAGGGGGCTTCGGGGCTACACCTTC. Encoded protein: CASSEATDRGLRGYTF.

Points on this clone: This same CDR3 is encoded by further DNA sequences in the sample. The chain's CDR3 is CASSSTGYEQYF. CDR3 in DNA: TGTGCCAGCAGCTCCACTGGGTACGAGCAGTACTTC. The chain links TRBV7-2 to TRBJ2-7; no definite D call. This CDR3 region has 12 residues. Germline V CDR1 and CDR2: SGHTA, FQGNSA. V lost 4 bases and J lost 4, with 8 bases in between.

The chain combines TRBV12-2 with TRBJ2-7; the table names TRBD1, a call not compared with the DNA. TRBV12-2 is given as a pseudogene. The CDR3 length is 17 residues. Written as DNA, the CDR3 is TGTGCAAGTCGCTTCACATGCGGGACAGGGGGAAACTACGAGCAGTACTTC. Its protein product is CASRFTCGTGGNYEQYF.

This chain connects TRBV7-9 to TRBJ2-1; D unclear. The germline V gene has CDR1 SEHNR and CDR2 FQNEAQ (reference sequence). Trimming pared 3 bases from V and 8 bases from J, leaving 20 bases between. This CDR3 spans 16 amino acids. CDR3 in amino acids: CASSFGNGPIGYEQFF. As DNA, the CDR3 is TGTGCCAGCAGCTTTGGTAACGGACCTATCGGTTATGAGCAGTTCTTC.

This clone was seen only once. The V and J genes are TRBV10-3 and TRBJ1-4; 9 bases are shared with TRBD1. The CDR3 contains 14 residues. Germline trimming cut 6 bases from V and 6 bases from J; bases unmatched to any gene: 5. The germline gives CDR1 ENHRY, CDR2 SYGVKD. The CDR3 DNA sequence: TGTGCCATCAGCAGGACAGGGGATGATGAAAAACTGTTTTTT. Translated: CAISRTGDDEKLFF.

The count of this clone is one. The CDR3 region is CASSPRGSRYEQYF. The CDR3 coding sequence is TGTGCCAGCTCACCACGGGGTAGCCGTTACGAGCAGTACTTC. The chain links TRBV18 to TRBJ2-7; D remains ambiguous. Trimming left V 1 base short and J 4 bases short, with 11 bases between. Per the germline V gene, CDR1 is KGHSH and CDR2 is LQKENI. This CDR3 is 14 amino acids long.

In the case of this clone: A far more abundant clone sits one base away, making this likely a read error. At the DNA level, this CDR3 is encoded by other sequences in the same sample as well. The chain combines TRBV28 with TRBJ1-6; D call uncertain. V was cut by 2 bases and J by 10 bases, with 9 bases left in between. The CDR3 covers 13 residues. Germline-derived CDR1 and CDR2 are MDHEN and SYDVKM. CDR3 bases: TGTGCCAGCAGTTTAAGTCGTAACTCACCCCTCCACTTT. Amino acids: CASSLSRNSPLHF. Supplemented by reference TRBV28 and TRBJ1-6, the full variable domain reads DVKVTQSSRYLVKRTGEKVFLECVQDMDHENMFWYRQDPGLGLRLIYFSYDVKMKEKGDIPEGYSVSREKKERFSLILESASTNQTSMYLCASSLSRNSPLHFGNGTRLTVT.